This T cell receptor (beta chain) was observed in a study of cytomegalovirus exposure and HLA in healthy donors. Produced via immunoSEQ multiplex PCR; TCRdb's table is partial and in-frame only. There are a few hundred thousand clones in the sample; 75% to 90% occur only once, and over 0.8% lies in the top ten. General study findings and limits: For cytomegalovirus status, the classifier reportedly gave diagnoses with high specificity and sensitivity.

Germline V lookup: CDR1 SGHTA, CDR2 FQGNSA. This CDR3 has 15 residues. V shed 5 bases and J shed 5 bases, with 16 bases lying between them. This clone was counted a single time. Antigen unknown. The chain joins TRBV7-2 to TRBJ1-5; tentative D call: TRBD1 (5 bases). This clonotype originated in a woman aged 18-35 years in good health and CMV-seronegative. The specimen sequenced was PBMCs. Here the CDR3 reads CASSPGLGRYQPQHF. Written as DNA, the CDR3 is TGTGCCAGCAGCCCGGGACTTGGGAGGTATCAGCCCCAGCATTTT.